Listed below are T cell receptor beta chains from one sample, sequenced in a study of blood T cell repertoires in COVID-19. Clones were sequenced by immunoSEQ multiplex PCR, and TCRdb holds only the in-frame ones, with some missing. Of about 270,000 clones in the sample, about 91% were seen once. The sequenced sample consisted of PBMCs or T cells enriched from blood (not recorded which). These receptors all stem from a woman aged 40 to 50 with acute COVID-19. Both conserved end residues are part of each CDR3. The D gene is left open where the match is weak. Clone size is given for some rows only: seen once, a few or many times, or a class if the clone is expanded.

TRBJ2-1	TRBD2	TRBV4-1	.	TGCGCCAGCAGCCAACAAACAGGTGCGGGAGGGCCCCACAATGAGCAGTTCTTC	CASSQQTGAGGPHNEQFF
TRBJ1-2	.	TRBV19	.	TGTGCCAGTAGTATACAGGGCAACTACGGCTACACCTTC	CASSIQGNYGYTF
TRBJ2-1	.	TRBV27	.	TGTGCCAGTTCGGACGGGAGTCCCTACAATGAGCAGTTCTTC	CASSDGSPYNEQFF
TRBJ1-1	.	TRBV19	.	TGTGCCAGTGACACGGACGGCGGGGTTGAAGCTTTCTTT	CASDTDGGVEAFF
TRBJ2-1	.	TRBV12-3/TRBV12-4	.	TGTGCCAGCAGACCGACAATTAATGAGCAGTTCTTC	CASRPTINEQFF
TRBJ1-4	.	TRBV29-1	few	TGCAGCGTCGTTCAACTCGAAAAACTGTTTTTT	CSVVQLEKLFF
TRBJ1-6	TRBD1	TRBV7-9	.	TGTGCCAGCAGGATGACAGGGGAGACTTCACCCCTCCACTTT	CASRMTGETSPLHF
TRBJ2-4	TRBD2	TRBV7-2	.	TGTGCCAGCAGCCTCAAAGCGGGAGGAGGAAACATTCAGTACTTC	CASSLKAGGGNIQYF
TRBJ2-3	.	TRBV24-1	.	TGTGCCACCAGAGGGTTCAGGGGCCAGGGCACAGATACGCAGTATTTT	CATRGFRGQGTDTQYF
TRBJ1-1	.	TRBV15	.	TGTGCCACCTCACGACAGAACACTGAAGCTTTCTTT	CATSRQNTEAFF
TRBJ1-2	.	TRBV2	.	TGTGCCAGCATACCGGACAGACAGAACTATGGCTACACCTTC	CASIPDRQNYGYTF
TRBJ1-1	.	TRBV7-2	.	TGTGCCAGCAGCTTAGTCTTTCCGGGTGGTAACACTGAAGCTTTCTTT	CASSLVFPGGNTEAFF
TRBJ1-2	.	TRBV14	once	TGTGCCAGCAGCCAAGAGTCTAACCGCCTCGGCTATGGCTACACCTTC	CASSQESNRLGYGYTF
TRBJ2-3	TRBD2	TRBV9	once	TGTGCCAGCAGCCCTAACCCGGGAGGACCCTTCACAGATACGCAGTATTTT	CASSPNPGGPFTDTQYF
TRBJ2-7	.	TRBV5-1	.	TGCGCCAGCAGCAAGTCCGGGGACAACTACGAGCAGTACTTC	CASSKSGDNYEQYF
TRBJ1-3	TRBD1	TRBV6-4	.	TGTGCCAATACGGGCCCCAGGGACAGGGGAGAACTGTGGTCTGGAAACACCATATATTTT	CANTGPRDRGELWSGNTIYF
TRBJ1-2	TRBD1	TRBV9	.	TGTGCCAGCAGCGCAACCTCGACAGGGATCCTCTATGGCTACACCTTC	CASSATSTGILYGYTF
TRBJ1-2	.	TRBV6-5	.	TGTGCCAGTCAGGAGGGACCTAACTATGGCTACACCTTC	CASQEGPNYGYTF
TRBJ1-3	.	TRBV11-2	.	TGTGCCAGCAGCTTAGTCAATCCCCCAGTCGGAAACACCATATATTTT	CASSLVNPPVGNTIYF
TRBJ1-4	.	TRBV7-9	.	TGTGCCAGCAGCTTAGAGCCTACTGAAAAACTGTTTTTT	CASSLEPTEKLFF
TRBJ2-7	TRBD1	TRBV30	.	TGTGCCTGGACGACAGGGTGGAACGAGCAGTACTTC	CAWTTGWNEQYF
TRBJ2-3	TRBD2	TRBV4-1	few	TGCGCCAGCAGCCAAGATGCTAGCGGGTACGATACGCAGTATTTT	CASSQDASGYDTQYF
TRBJ1-5	TRBD1	TRBV18	.	TGTGCCAGCTCACCAGGGACAGGGGGGGATCAGCCCCAGCATTTT	CASSPGTGGDQPQHF
TRBJ1-5	TRBD1	TRBV5-6	.	TGTGCCAGCAGCGACAGGGATCAGCCCCAGCATTTT	CASSDRDQPQHF
TRBJ2-5	.	TRBV27	.	TGTGCCAGCATGGTATCGGCGGGAGCAGGGGTGGAGACCCAGTACTTC	CASMVSAGAGVETQYF
TRBJ1-5	.	TRBV18	.	TGTGCCAGCTCACCCGTGGACAGTCAAGGCAGGCAGCCCCAGCATTTT	CASSPVDSQGRQPQHF
TRBJ2-7	TRBD2	TRBV13	.	TGTGCCAGCAGCTTAGGAGGACTAGCGGGAAGGCCCGCCGCCTACGAGCAGTACTTC	CASSLGGLAGRPAAYEQYF
TRBJ2-3	TRBD2	TRBV19	.	TGTGCCAGTAGTATCTCACTAGCGGGAGCAGATACGCAGTATTTT	CASSISLAGADTQYF
TRBJ2-2	TRBD1	TRBV11-3	.	TGTGCCAGCAGCCCTGGCCCAGGGGGCATGGACACCGGGGAGCTGTTTTTT	CASSPGPGGMDTGELFF
TRBJ2-1	TRBD1	TRBV10-3	.	TGTGCCATCAGTGAGTCGTCCAGGGGGTCCAATGAGCAGTTCTTC	CAISESSRGSNEQFF
TRBJ2-1	TRBD2	TRBV30	.	TGTGCCTGGAGTTTCGGACTAGCGGGAGATGAGCAGTTCTTC	CAWSFGLAGDEQFF
TRBJ2-1	.	TRBV5-5	.	TGTGCCAGCAGCTGGTTCCGCGAGGAGCAGTTCTTC	CASSWFREEQFF
TRBJ1-1	.	TRBV5-1	few	TGCGCCAGCAGCCTAACCGGGACAATTAACACTGAAGCTTTCTTT	CASSLTGTINTEAFF
TRBJ1-5	.	TRBV2	.	TGTGCCAGCAGACCGGGAATTGGCAGCCTCAATCAGCCCCAGCATTTT	CASRPGIGSLNQPQHF
TRBJ2-5	.	TRBV2	few	TGTGCCAGCAGTCGGACAGCGGAGACCCAGTACTTC	CASSRTAETQYF
TRBJ1-6	.	TRBV10-3	.	TGTGCCATCAGTGAGACGGGGATTGATTCACCCCTCCACTTT	CAISETGIDSPLHF
TRBJ2-7	TRBD2	TRBV2	.	TGTGCCAGCAGTGCGACTAGCGGGAGATACGAGCAGTACTTC	CASSATSGRYEQYF
TRBJ2-2	TRBD2	TRBV6-5	.	TGTGCCAGCAGGAGCGGGAACGGCGGGGAGCTGTTTTTT	CASRSGNGGELFF
TRBJ2-3	TRBD1	TRBV7-2	.	TGTGCCAGCAGCCAGGACAGGGCATCAGAGACGCAGTATTTT	CASSQDRASETQYF
TRBJ2-7	TRBD2	TRBV30	.	TGTGCCTGGAGTTTGACTAGCGGGAGCTTCCGGAACGAGCAGTACTTC	CAWSLTSGSFRNEQYF
TRBJ2-2	TRBD2	TRBV5-1	.	TGCGCCAGCAGCCCAGCGGGAGTCGACACCGGGGAGCTGTTTTTT	CASSPAGVDTGELFF
TRBJ1-4	.	TRBV19	.	TGTGCCAGTAGTCACCAGGGTGAAAAACTGTTTTTT	CASSHQGEKLFF
TRBJ2-7	.	TRBV4-2	.	TGTGCCAGCAGCCAAGCAGGGGCCAGCTCCTACGAGCAGTACTTC	CASSQAGASSYEQYF
TRBJ1-2	.	TRBV6-5	few	TGTGCCAGCAGTTACGTGGGGCTGGGTGGCTACACCTTC	CASSYVGLGGYTF
TRBJ2-1	.	TRBV5-1	.	TGCGCCAGCAGCGGAGAAGGGGAACGCTACAATGAGCAGTTCTTC	CASSGEGERYNEQFF
TRBJ1-1	TRBD1	TRBV9	.	TGTGCCAGCAGCCATGGGACAGATACTGAAGCTTTCTTT	CASSHGTDTEAFF
TRBJ1-2	.	TRBV2	.	TGTGCCAGCAGTAAAATTGGCAGGGGAGGGTATGGCTACACCTTC	CASSKIGRGGYGYTF
TRBJ1-2	TRBD1	TRBV9	once	TGTGCCAGCAGCGCCAGCGACGGGACAGGGACTAACTATGGCTACACCTTC	CASSASDGTGTNYGYTF
TRBJ2-7	.	TRBV10-1	.	TGCGCCAGCAGCCGAGGGGGTTCCGAGCAGTACTTC	CASSRGGSEQYF
TRBJ2-1	.	TRBV7-3	.	TGTGCCAGCCAGAAGGGGACACACGACAATGAGCAGTTCTTC	CASQKGTHDNEQFF
TRBJ2-1	.	TRBV14	.	TGTGCCAGCAGCCAAGGCGGGACCAAGCAGTTCTTC	CASSQGGTKQFF
TRBJ1-6	.	TRBV13	.	TGTGCCAGCAGCGGGGACTCGAGAGGGGAGAATTCACCCCTCCACTTT	CASSGDSRGENSPLHF
TRBJ2-5	TRBD1	TRBV7-6	few	TGTGCCAGCAGCGCGACAGGGGGCGGAGGAGAGACCCAGTACTTC	CASSATGGGGETQYF